This passage covers 22 T cell receptor beta chains from one sample sequenced in a study of blood T cell repertoires in COVID-19. Data came from immunoSEQ multiplex PCR; TCRdb stores just in-frame clones and leaves some out. The sample includes almost 400,000 clones, about nine tenths of them seen just once. Material for sequencing was PBMCs or T cells enriched from blood (not recorded which). These receptors came from a woman under 40 who had recovered from COVID-19.

This clone is a singleton in its sample. This rearrangement joins TRBV4-3 to TRBJ2-7; D gene ambiguous. The germline CDR1 and CDR2 sequences are LGHNA and YSLEER. The germline V and J ends were trimmed by 0 bases and 3 bases, with 6 bases remaining between them. This CDR3 comprises 13 residues. This chain's CDR3 is CASSQDRFYEQYF. The CDR3 DNA reads TGCGCCAGCAGCCAAGACAGGTTCTACGAGCAGTACTTC.

V and J are TRBV2 and TRBJ2-7, with D tentatively TRBD1 (5 bases). V was pared by 6 bases and J by 4 bases, with 19 bases between. From germline, CDR1 is SNHLY and CDR2 FYNNEI. This CDR3 has 15 residues. CDR3 amino acids: CASSFQGGGEYEQYF. The CDR3 nucleotides read TGTGCCAGCAGCTTCCAGGGTGGTGGCGAATACGAGCAGTACTTC.

The V and J genes are TRBV25-1 and TRBJ1-2; D might be TRBD1 (5 bases). V dropped 3 bases and J dropped 8 bases, with 16 bases sitting between them. This CDR3 is 14 amino acids long. CDR1 and CDR2 (germline): MGHDK, SYGVNS. The chain's CDR3 is CASSESGRGLGYTF. The CDR3 DNA sequence: TGTGCCAGCAGTGAGTCAGGTCGGGGACTCGGCTACACCTTC.

The rearrangement links TRBV29-1 to TRBJ1-2, with D maybe TRBD1 (6 bases). V was shortened by 6 bases and J by 6 bases, with 17 bases between the two germline ends. This CDR3 contains 13 residues. Per the germline V gene, CDR1 is SQVTM and CDR2 is ANQGSEA. CDR3 sequence reads: CSVLYRVTDGYTF. CDR3 nucleotides: TGCAGCGTCCTCTACAGGGTAACGGATGGCTACACCTTC.

The CDR3 coding sequence is TGTGCCACCAGCAGAGGACAGCCGCCCCAGGGCAATGAGCAGTTCTTC. Amino acids: CATSRGQPPQGNEQFF. The chain couples TRBV15 to TRBJ2-1; tentatively, D is TRBD1 (5 bases). Trimming took off 1 base at V and 6 bases at J, with 16 bases between the two ends. Germline CDR1 and CDR2: LNHNV and YYDKDF (reference sequence). CDR3 length: 16 amino acids.

In this sample, this clone turned up once. The V call is TRBV7-2, the J call TRBJ1-1; D is perhaps TRBD1 (5 bases). Germline loops: CDR1 SGHTA, CDR2 FQGNSA. The CDR3 loop spans 16 amino acids. Trimming took off 5 bases at V and 5 bases at J, with 21 bases between the two ends. CDR3 nucleotide sequence: TGTGCCAGCAGCAACGTCCCCCCAGGGCTTGGGACTGAAGCTTTCTTT. Protein product: CASSNVPPGLGTEAFF.

The V and J genes are TRBV6-2 or TRBV6-3 and TRBJ1-5; D unclear. The CDR3 runs to 15 residues. Germline CDR1 MNHEY, CDR2 SVGEGT. Trimming pared 2 bases from V and 4 bases from J, leaving 12 bases between. The CDR3 DNA follows: TGTGCCAGCAGTTACGGCGGGTTCTCGAATCAGCCCCAGCATTTT. It yields the protein CASSYGGFSNQPQHF.

V and J are TRBV5-1 and TRBJ2-7; 9 positions agree with TRBD1. The germline V gene encodes CDR1 SGHRS and CDR2 YFSETQ. The CDR3 runs to 15 residues. V lost 0 bases to trimming and J lost 1 base; unmatched junction nucleotides: 2. Written as DNA, the CDR3 is TGCGCCAGCAGCTTGGTTGGGACAGGGTCCTACGAGCAGTACTTC. It is translated as CASSLVGTGSYEQYF.

This clone was counted only a few times. The rearrangement links TRBV7-9 to TRBJ1-5; D unresolved. V was shortened by 2 bases and J by 4 bases, with 6 bases between the two germline ends. Germline V gives CDR1 SEHNR, CDR2 FQNEAQ (reference sequence). The CDR3 runs to 13 residues. The CDR3 nucleotides read TGTGCCAGCAGCTTAAACACAAATCAGCCCCAGCATTTT. It codes for CASSLNTNQPQHF.

The chain joins TRBV11-2 to TRBJ1-2; TRBD1 matches 9 bases. CDR1 is SGHAT, CDR2 FQNNGV, per germline. The CDR3 is 15 residues long. Trimming took 4 bases from V and 5 from J; bases not matched to a gene: 8. CDR3 bases: TGTGCCAGCAGCTCGCACAGGGGGCGCGGGTATGGCTACACCTTC. The encoded protein is CASSSHRGRGYGYTF.

The chain is built from TRBV6-6 and TRBJ2-7, with 12 bases that match TRBD2. Per the germline V gene, CDR1 is MNHNY and CDR2 is SVGAGI (reference sequence). Trimming cost V 5 bases and J 4 bases; bases outside gene matches: 9. The CDR3 is 16 amino acids. This CDR3 reads CASSQRTSGTSYEQYF. As DNA, the CDR3 is TGTGCCAGCAGTCAACGGACTAGCGGGACGTCTTACGAGCAGTACTTC.

The rearrangement joins TRBV7-6 to TRBJ2-2; maybe TRBD2 (5 bases). This CDR3 comprises 13 residues. V lost 2 bases, J lost 8 bases, and 9 bases lay in between. Germline CDR1 SGHVS, CDR2 FNYEAQ. This CDR3 is CASSLIGGGELFF. For the CDR3, the DNA is TGTGCCAGCAGCTTAATAGGAGGTGGGGAGCTGTTTTTT.

This rearrangement joins TRBV24-1 to TRBJ2-3, with D possibly being TRBD1 (5 bases). Germline CDR1 and CDR2: KGHDR and SFDVKD. The V end lost 4 bases, the J end lost 1 base, and 5 bases lay between the germline ends. The CDR3 consists of 13 residues. In DNA form, the CDR3 reads TGTGCCACCAGTGAGACAGGCACAGATACGCAGTATTTT. Its protein product is CATSETGTDTQYF.

The chain combines TRBV18 with TRBJ1-5, with 8 bases identical to TRBD1. The ends lost 3 bases at V and 1 base at J; junction bases unmatched: 8. The CDR3 runs to 17 residues. Looked up from germline, CDR1 is KGHSH and CDR2 is LQKENI. CDR3 in DNA: TGTGCCAGCTCACCTGTCGGACAGGGTGACAGCAATCAGCCCCAGCATTTT. This translates into CASSPVGQGDSNQPQHF. The variable domain in full, with the rest retrieved from reference TRBV18 and TRBJ1-5, is NAGVMQNPRHLVRRRGQEARLRCSPMKGHSHVYWYRQLPEEGLKFMVYLQKENIIDESGMPKERFSAEFPKEGPSILRIQQVVRGDSAAYFCASSPVGQGDSNQPQHFGDGTRLSIL.

This clone was recorded only once. This chain connects TRBV6-5 to TRBJ1-2, with unresolved D. Germline V lookup: CDR1 MNHEY, CDR2 SVGAGI. V was clipped by 0 bases and J by 0 bases, with 8 bases between them. The CDR3 spans 15 residues. CDR3 nucleotides: TGTGCCAGCAGTTACTCGAGAAATACTAACTATGGCTACACCTTC. Protein sequence: CASSYSRNTNYGYTF.

The rearrangement joins TRBV2 to TRBJ1-1; 7 bases line up with TRBD1. Germline CDR1 is SNHLY and CDR2 is FYNNEI. The CDR3 runs 15 residues. Unmatched junction bases numbered 15, after V lost 8 bases and J lost 6 bases. The DNA of the CDR3 is TGTGCCAGCGGATTATCTCTACAGGGGACCGCTGAAGCTTTCTTT. Its translation is CASGLSLQGTAEAFF.

J is TRBJ2-7 and V is TRBV30, with a tentative D call TRBD2 (5 bases). This CDR3 is 13 amino acids long. CDR1 and CDR2 from the germline V gene are GTSNPN and SVGIG (reference sequence). The V gene lost 2 bases and the J gene lost 5 bases, with 13 bases spanning the gap. The chain's CDR3 is CAWSRALRDEQYF. In DNA, the CDR3 is TGTGCCTGGAGTCGGGCCCTGAGGGACGAGCAGTACTTC.

The chain links TRBV3-1 (or the pseudogene TRBV3-2) to TRBJ1-5, with no clear D. Germline CDR1 and CDR2: LGHDT and YNNKEL (reference sequence). The V end lost 1 base, the J end lost 7 bases, and 5 bases lay between the germline ends. There are 12 residues in the CDR3. The CDR3 region is CASSQGAQPQHF. DNA of the CDR3: TGTGCCAGCAGCCAAGGTGCGCAGCCCCAGCATTTT.

The rearrangement joins TRBV7-9 to TRBJ1-1; 8 bases align to TRBD1. Germline V gene sequence: CDR1 SEHNR, CDR2 FQNEAQ (reference sequence). The V gene end was trimmed by 3 bases and the J gene end by 6 bases; junction bases not matched to a gene: 3. This CDR3 has 13 residues. The CDR3: CASSLNRGAEAFF. The CDR3 nucleotides read TGTGCCAGCAGCTTGAACAGGGGGGCTGAAGCTTTCTTT.

The rearrangement links TRBV10-3 to TRBJ2-1, with TRBD2 matching 12 bases. The CDR3 contains 15 residues. With V trimmed by 2 bases and J by 8 bases, 4 bases remained unmatched. Per germline, CDR1 ENHRY and CDR2 SYGVKD. CDR3 bases: TGTGCCATCAGTGAGCCGACTAGCGGGAGTTATGAGCAGTTCTTC. Protein product: CAISEPTSGSYEQFF.

The chain links TRBV29-1 to TRBJ1-1, with TRBD1 matching 8 bases. Looked up from germline, CDR1 is SQVTM and CDR2 is ANQGSEA. The J segment lost 8 bases and the V segment lost 1 base, leaving 6 bases of the junction unmatched. The CDR3 loop spans 13 amino acids. The CDR3 loop is CSVEVARTGEAFF. The CDR3 DNA sequence: TGCAGCGTTGAAGTCGCCCGGACAGGGGAAGCTTTCTTT.

V usage is TRBV12-3 or TRBV12-4 and J usage is TRBJ2-7; possible D gene TRBD1, 5 bases. Deletions cut 3 bases from V and 5 bases from J, with 11 bases between. The CDR3 sequence is 13 residues long. The CDR3 coding sequence is TGTGCCAGCAGTTTGGGGCCCCCCGACGAGCAGTACTTC. Translation gives CASSLGPPDEQYF.